This is a list of T cell receptor beta chains from one sample in a study of regulatory T cells in long-lasting Graves disease. One entry per CDR3 protein results from TCRdb running MiXCR on the multiplex PCR reads. The data contain approximately 270,000 distinct CDR3 sequences, 15% to 20% of them singletons. This sample also appeared in a second study, on T cells in Graves' hyperthyroidism and ophthalmopathy.

Sequenced material: peripheral blood mononuclear cells (PBMCs), taken at new diagnosis, from a patient treated with antithyroid drugs. Source of these receptors: a woman in her 30s with Graves disease. The CDR3 runs from the conserved cysteine through the conserved F or W. The order of the fields is clone size, D gene, V gene, J gene, CDR3 length, CDR3 DNA, CDR3 protein. A D gene is named only where the DNA matches it firmly. Some rows mark clone size as missing; the rest say once, few, many or name a class of expanded clone.

many,TRBD2,TRBV20-1,TRBJ2-1,15,TGCAGTGCTAGTGAGGGACTAGCGGGGGGACTAGAGCAGTTCTTC,CSASEGLAGGLEQFF
many,.,TRBV2,TRBJ1-1,12,TGTGCCAGCTCATGGGGAGACACTGAAGCTTTCTTT,CASSWGDTEAFF
.,TRBD1,TRBV19,TRBJ1-2,16,TGTGCCAGTAGTAGCCCCAGGGGGCTGTGGGACTATGGCTACACCTTC,CASSSPRGLWDYGYTF
.,TRBD1,TRBV27,TRBJ1-1,16,TGTGCCAGCAGCACTACCCGGACAGGGGTGGGCACTGAAGCTTTCTTT,CASSTTRTGVGTEAFF
many,.,TRBV12-3/TRBV12-4,TRBJ1-3,13,TGTGCCAGCAGTTCGTACTCTGGAAACACCATATATTTT,CASSSYSGNTIYF
many,TRBD1,TRBV27,TRBJ2-7,15,TGTGCCAGCAGTTTCTCCGGGACAGGGCTGGGGGAGCAGTACTTC,CASSFSGTGLGEQYF
many,TRBD2,TRBV2,TRBJ2-3,16,TGTGCCAGCAGACGTCGACTAGCGGGGATGTCAGATACGCAGTATTTT,CASRRRLAGMSDTQYF
many,.,TRBV6-1,TRBJ1-2,15,TGTGCCAGCAGCCCCGATCCGGGACGAGTCTATGGCTACACCTTC,CASSPDPGRVYGYTF
many,.,TRBV18,TRBJ2-3,15,TGTGCCAGCTCACTTAGGGACCAAACCACAGATACGCAGTATTTT,CASSLRDQTTDTQYF
few,TRBD1,TRBV6-1,TRBJ1-1,14,TGTGCCAGCAGTGCCCGGACAGGGGGCAATGAAGCTTTCTTT,CASSARTGGNEAFF
many,.,TRBV13,TRBJ2-5,17,TGTGCCAGCAGCTTAAATTTGGGACGGCGTTTCCAAGAGACCCAGTACTTC,CASSLNLGRRFQETQYF
.,.,TRBV7-9,TRBJ2-1,16,TGTGCCGGCAGCTTAGCGCCGGACAGTAGAGGGTACGAGCAGTTCTTC,CAGSLAPDSRGYEQFF
many,.,TRBV3-1,TRBJ1-2,11,TGTGCCACCCAGTGGACCGATGGCTACACCTTC,CATQWTDGYTF
few,TRBD2,TRBV11-2,TRBJ2-1,14,TGTGCCAGCAGCCCGCGGGGGGGAGACAATGAGCAGTTCTTC,CASSPRGGDNEQFF
many,TRBD1,TRBV9,TRBJ2-1,15,TGTGCCAGCAGCGTAGAGGACAGGAGTTACAATGAGCAGTTCTTC,CASSVEDRSYNEQFF
many,TRBD1,TRBV27,TRBJ1-2,15,TGTGCCAGCAGTTCGGCAGGGGGCTTAGGTATAGGCTACACCTTC,CASSSAGGLGIGYTF
many,TRBD1,TRBV6-1,TRBJ1-2,15,TGTGCCAGCAGCCGGGGGACAGGGGGCTCCTATGGCTACACCTTC,CASSRGTGGSYGYTF
many,.,TRBV6-2/TRBV6-3,TRBJ2-1,12,TGTGCCAGCAGGGCTAAGAACAATGAGCAGTTCTTC,CASRAKNNEQFF
many,TRBD2,TRBV9,TRBJ2-1,14,TGTGCCAGCAGCCGCCTAGCGGGGGACAATGAGCAGTTCTTC,CASSRLAGDNEQFF
many,TRBD2,TRBV6-1,TRBJ2-3,16,TGTGCCAGCAGTCTAGCGGGGGCTGGGAGCACAGATACGCAGTATTTT,CASSLAGAGSTDTQYF
many,.,TRBV6-5,TRBJ1-2,14,TGTGCCAGCAGTTACAGGGACCCTTACTATGGCTACACCTTC,CASSYRDPYYGYTF
many,.,TRBV7-8,TRBJ1-3,14,TGTGCCAGCAGCTTAGCGAGTCGTGGAAACACCATATATTTT,CASSLASRGNTIYF
few,TRBD1,TRBV24-1,TRBJ2-2,16,TGTGCCACCAGTGATGCCACAGGGGGGAACACCGGGGAGCTGTTTTTT,CATSDATGGNTGELFF
few,.,TRBV7-9,TRBJ1-3,17,TGTGCCAGCAGCTTACCCTTAACAGGGCTTGCTGGAAACACCATATATTTT,CASSLPLTGLAGNTIYF
many,.,TRBV6-1,TRBJ2-3,13,TGTGCCAACTCACAGGGAAGCACAGATACGCAGTATTTT,CANSQGSTDTQYF
many,TRBD2,TRBV20-1,TRBJ2-1,17,TGCAGTGCTAGAGTTCCCTATAGCGGGGGGATGGGCAATGAGCAGTTCTTC,CSARVPYSGGMGNEQFF
many,TRBD2,TRBV10-3,TRBJ2-1,14,TGTGCCATCCGTCAGAGCGGGGCTTACAATGAGCAGTTCTTC,CAIRQSGAYNEQFF
many,.,TRBV7-9,TRBJ1-2,15,TGTGCCAGCAGCTTTGATAGAGAAACCCTCTATGGCTACACCTTC,CASSFDRETLYGYTF
many,.,TRBV5-1,TRBJ2-3,16,TGCGCCAGCAGCTTGGGGGCGCTTTCAAGCACAGATACGCAGTATTTT,CASSLGALSSTDTQYF
many,.,TRBV2,TRBJ1-6,16,TGTGCCAGCAGTGAAGAAGGGGCACAGGGAACGTCACCCCTCCACTTT,CASSEEGAQGTSPLHF
many,.,TRBV4-2,TRBJ2-1,16,TGTGCCAGCAGCCAAGATCGTAGCGGCGCCTACAATGAGCAGTTCTTC,CASSQDRSGAYNEQFF
.,TRBD1,TRBV4-1,TRBJ1-1,15,TGCGCCAGCAGCCTATACGAACGCACAGGGGCTGAAGCTTTCTTT,CASSLYERTGAEAFF
many,TRBD1,TRBV29-1,TRBJ1-2,13,TGCAGCGTTGTCTCAGGGGGCGGTAATGGCTACACCTTC,CSVVSGGGNGYTF
once,TRBD1,TRBV6-2/TRBV6-3,TRBJ1-2,14,TGTGCCAGCAGTTACTCGGACAGGCTCTATGGCTACACCTTC,CASSYSDRLYGYTF
many,TRBD1,TRBV20-1,TRBJ1-1,15,TGCAGTGCTACCGACAGGGTAATTGGAAACACTGAAGCTTTCTTT,CSATDRVIGNTEAFF
.,.,TRBV11-3,TRBJ2-7,12,TGTGCCAGCAGGGCGGCAGGCGGCGAGCAGTACTTC,CASRAAGGEQYF
many,.,TRBV7-2,TRBJ2-2,15,TGTGCCAGCAAGAGGGAGTCGGGGACCACCGGGGAGCTGTTTTTT,CASKRESGTTGELFF
many,.,TRBV20-1,TRBJ1-6,14,TGCAGTGCTAGTGTCTCGCTACATAATTCACCCCTCCACTTT,CSASVSLHNSPLHF
many,.,TRBV20-1,TRBJ1-1,11,TGCAGTGCTGCCCGACAGGCTGAAGCTTTCTTT,CSAARQAEAFF
few,TRBD2,TRBV7-2,TRBJ2-3,17,TGTGCCAGCAGCTTAGGCGGCGGGGGGGCGAAGTGGGATACGCAGTATTTT,CASSLGGGGAKWDTQYF
many,.,TRBV20-1,TRBJ2-7,11,TGCAGTGCCCAGGACCCTTACGAGCAGTACTTC,CSAQDPYEQYF
many,.,TRBV7-9,TRBJ1-6,13,TGTGCCAGCAGCTTAATACCGGGCTCACCCCTCCACTTT,CASSLIPGSPLHF
many,TRBD1,TRBV29-1,TRBJ1-5,14,TGCAGCGTTCCCGGACAGGGAGGCAATCAGCCCCAGCATTTT,CSVPGQGGNQPQHF
many,.,TRBV12-3/TRBV12-4,TRBJ2-1,11,TGTGCCAGCAGCCCTGAAGAAAAGCAGTTCTTC,CASSPEEKQFF
.,.,TRBV20-1,TRBJ1-1,13,TGCAGTGCTAGAACTCTAGTGAACACTGAAGCTTTCTTT,CSARTLVNTEAFF
.,.,TRBV19,TRBJ1-3,15,TGTGCCAGTAGTATGATTGCGGAAGGTGGAAACACCATATATTTT,CASSMIAEGGNTIYF
many,.,TRBV20-1,TRBJ1-5,12,TGCAGTGCTATGGAACGGGGCGGGACCCAGCATTTT,CSAMERGGTQHF
many,.,TRBV7-9,TRBJ2-3,15,TGTGCCAGCAACCGCGAACTCCGACAGGCAGATACGCAGTATTTT,CASNRELRQADTQYF
many,.,TRBV6-1,TRBJ1-2,13,TGTGCCAGCAGCCTGGGACGGAAATATGGCTACACCTTC,CASSLGRKYGYTF
many,TRBD2,TRBV11-1,TRBJ2-1,16,TGTGCCAGCAGAGACTCCGGGACTAGCGCAAACAATGAGCAGTTCTTC,CASRDSGTSANNEQFF
few,TRBD2,TRBV24-1,TRBJ2-1,17,TGTGCCACCAGTGATTCCAGCGGGGGGGCGCTAAGGAATGAGCAGTTCTTC,CATSDSSGGALRNEQFF
.,TRBD1,TRBV20-1,TRBJ2-7,13,TGCAGTGCTAGGGGACAGGACAGCTACGAGCAGTACTTC,CSARGQDSYEQYF
.,TRBD2,TRBV7-2,TRBJ2-7,19,TGTGCCAGCAGCGCTCACGGGCCTAGCGGGAGGGCCGCTATTTACGAGCAGTACTTC,CASSAHGPSGRAAIYEQYF
many,TRBD1,TRBV20-1,TRBJ2-1,13,TGCAGTGCTGAAGGACAGGGGTACAATGAGCAGTTCTTC,CSAEGQGYNEQFF
few,.,TRBV4-1,TRBJ1-2,18,TGCGCCAGCAGCCAAGTTCCCCGGACATCCGTGGCGGACTATGACTACACCTTC,CASSQVPRTSVADYDYTF